This T cell receptor beta chain was captured in a study of blood T cell repertoires in COVID-19. Study at large: Acute and convalescent COVID-19 specimens originated in the United States, Italy and Spain. PBMCs, B-cell-depleted T cells, or T cells provided the cDNA or gDNA that made up the material.

As handled by the study authors: Estimates of nucleated cell counts were drawn from the amplification of reference gene primers. The protocol was immunoSEQ multiplex PCR, while the TCRdb copy is restricted to in-frame clones and leaves out a portion. V, J and clone size are those of that table, while D and trimming were read from the DNA. The repertoire holds some 200,000 clones, with around nine tenths as singletons. CDR1 is SQVTM and CDR2 is ANQGSEA in the germline V gene. V gave up 4 bases and J gave up 4 bases, with 10 bases separating them. This CDR3 is built from 12 residues. The sequenced sample was peripheral blood. The gene calls are TRBV29-1 and TRBJ1-1; D not certain. The TCR originated in a woman between 18 and 29 years old who had recovered from COVID-19. CDR3 protein: CSVVVASTEAFF. CDR3 DNA: TGCAGCGTTGTAGTTGCGAGCACTGAAGCTTTCTTT.